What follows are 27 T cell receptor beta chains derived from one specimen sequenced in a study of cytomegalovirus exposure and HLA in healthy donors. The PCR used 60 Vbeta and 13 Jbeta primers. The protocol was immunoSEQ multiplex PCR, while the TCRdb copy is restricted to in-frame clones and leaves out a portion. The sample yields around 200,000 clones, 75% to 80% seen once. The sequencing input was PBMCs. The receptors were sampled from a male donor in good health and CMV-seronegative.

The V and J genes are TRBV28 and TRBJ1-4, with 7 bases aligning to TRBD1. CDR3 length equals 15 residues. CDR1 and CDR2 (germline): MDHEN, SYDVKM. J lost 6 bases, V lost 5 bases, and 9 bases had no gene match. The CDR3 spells CASSGSGTVDEKLFF. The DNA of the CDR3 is TGTGCCAGCAGTGGCTCCGGGACAGTGGATGAAAAACTGTTTTTT.

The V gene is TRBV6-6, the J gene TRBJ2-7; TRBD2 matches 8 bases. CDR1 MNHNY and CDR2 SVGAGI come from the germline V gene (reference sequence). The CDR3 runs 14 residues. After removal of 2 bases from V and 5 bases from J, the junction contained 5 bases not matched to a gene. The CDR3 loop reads CASSYPPGGDEQYF. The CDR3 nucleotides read TGTGCCAGCAGTTACCCCCCGGGGGGGGACGAGCAGTACTTC.

In DNA, the CDR3 is TGTGCCAGCAGCTTGGACCGGGACAGGGGAATTGGCTACGAGCAGTACTTC. Protein sequence: CASSLDRDRGIGYEQYF. The chain carries TRBV5-5 and TRBJ2-7; 10 bases fit TRBD1. Unmatched junction bases numbered 9, after V lost 0 bases and J lost 3 bases. Germline V gene lookup returns CDR1 SGHKS and CDR2 YYEKEE (reference sequence). The CDR3 extends over 17 amino acids.

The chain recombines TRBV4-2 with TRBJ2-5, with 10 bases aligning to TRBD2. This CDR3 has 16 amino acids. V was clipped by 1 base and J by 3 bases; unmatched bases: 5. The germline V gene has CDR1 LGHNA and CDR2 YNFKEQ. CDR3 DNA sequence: TGTGCCAGCAGCCAAGGCAGCCTAGCGGGGGAAGAGACCCAGTACTTC. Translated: CASSQGSLAGEETQYF.

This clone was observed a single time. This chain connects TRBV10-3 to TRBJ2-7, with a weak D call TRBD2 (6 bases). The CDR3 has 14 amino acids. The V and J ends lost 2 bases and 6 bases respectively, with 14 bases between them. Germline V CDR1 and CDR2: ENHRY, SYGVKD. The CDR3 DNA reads TGTGCCATCAGTGAGATGAACAGGAGGGTCGAGCAGTACTTC. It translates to CAISEMNRRVEQYF.

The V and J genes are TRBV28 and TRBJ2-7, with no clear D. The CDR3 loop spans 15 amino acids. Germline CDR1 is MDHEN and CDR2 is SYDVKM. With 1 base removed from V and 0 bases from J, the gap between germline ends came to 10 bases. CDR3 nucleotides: TGTGCCAGCAGTTTATTGATCCGGAGCTCCTACGAGCAGTACTTC. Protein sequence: CASSLLIRSSYEQYF.

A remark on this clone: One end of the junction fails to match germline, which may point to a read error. DNA of the CDR3: TGTGCTAGCAGCGCAGTCCCGGGACAGATCTCTGGGGCCAACGTCCTGACTTTC. This gives the protein CASSAVPGQISGANVLTF. The chain couples TRBV7-7 to TRBJ2-6; 7 bases fit TRBD1. The CDR3 has 18 residues. Germline V gene sequence: CDR1 SSHAT, CDR2 FNYEAQ (reference sequence).

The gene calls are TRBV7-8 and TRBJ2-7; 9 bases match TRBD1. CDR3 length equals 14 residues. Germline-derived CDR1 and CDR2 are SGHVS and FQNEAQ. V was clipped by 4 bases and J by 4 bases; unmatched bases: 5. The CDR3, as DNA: TGTGCCAGCAGCTCCCGGACAGGGGTTTACGAGCAGTACTTC. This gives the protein CASSSRTGVYEQYF.

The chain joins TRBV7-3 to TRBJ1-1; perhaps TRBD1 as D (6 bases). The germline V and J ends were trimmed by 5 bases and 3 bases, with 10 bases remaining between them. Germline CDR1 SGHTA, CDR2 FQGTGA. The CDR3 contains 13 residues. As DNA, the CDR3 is TGTGCCAGCAGCCCCCCAGGGGACACTGAAGCTTTCTTT. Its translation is CASSPPGDTEAFF.

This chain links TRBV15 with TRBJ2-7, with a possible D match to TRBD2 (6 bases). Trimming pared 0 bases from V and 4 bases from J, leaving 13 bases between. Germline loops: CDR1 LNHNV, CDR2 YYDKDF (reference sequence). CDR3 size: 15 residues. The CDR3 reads CATSRDRGGAYEQYF. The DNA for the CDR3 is TGTGCCACCAGCAGAGATCGAGGAGGGGCATACGAGCAGTACTTC.

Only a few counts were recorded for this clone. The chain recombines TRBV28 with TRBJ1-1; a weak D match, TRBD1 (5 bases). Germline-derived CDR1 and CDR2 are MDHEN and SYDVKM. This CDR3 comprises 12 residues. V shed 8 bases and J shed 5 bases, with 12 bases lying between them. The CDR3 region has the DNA TGTGCCAGCGGGGACTGGGGGACTGAAGCTTTCTTT. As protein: CASGDWGTEAFF.

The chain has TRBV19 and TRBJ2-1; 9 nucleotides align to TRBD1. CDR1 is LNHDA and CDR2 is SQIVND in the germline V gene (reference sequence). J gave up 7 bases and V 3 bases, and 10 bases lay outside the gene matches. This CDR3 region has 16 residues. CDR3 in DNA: TGTGCCAGTAGTATCCCCACAGGGGGCGGTGGGAATGAGCAGTTCTTC. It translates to CASSIPTGGGGNEQFF.

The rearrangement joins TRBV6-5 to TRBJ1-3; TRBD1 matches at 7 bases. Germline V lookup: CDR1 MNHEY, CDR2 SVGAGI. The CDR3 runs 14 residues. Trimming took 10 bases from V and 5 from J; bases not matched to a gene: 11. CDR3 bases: TGTGCCACCTGGAGGGGACAGAAGAGAAACACCATATATTTT. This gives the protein CATWRGQKRNTIYF.

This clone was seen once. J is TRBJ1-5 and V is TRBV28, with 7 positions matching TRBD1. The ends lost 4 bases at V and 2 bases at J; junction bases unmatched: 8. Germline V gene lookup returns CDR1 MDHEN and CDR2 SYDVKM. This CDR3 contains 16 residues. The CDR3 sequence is CASSSPTGQGNQPQHF. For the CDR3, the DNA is TGTGCCAGCAGTTCTCCGACAGGGCAGGGCAATCAGCCCCAGCATTTT.

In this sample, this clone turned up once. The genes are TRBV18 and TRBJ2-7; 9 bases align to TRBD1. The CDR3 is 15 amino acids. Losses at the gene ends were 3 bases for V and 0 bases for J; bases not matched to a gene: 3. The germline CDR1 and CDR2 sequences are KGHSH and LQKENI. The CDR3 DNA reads TGTGCCAGCTCACCCACGGACAGGGGCTCCTACGAGCAGTACTTC. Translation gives CASSPTDRGSYEQYF.

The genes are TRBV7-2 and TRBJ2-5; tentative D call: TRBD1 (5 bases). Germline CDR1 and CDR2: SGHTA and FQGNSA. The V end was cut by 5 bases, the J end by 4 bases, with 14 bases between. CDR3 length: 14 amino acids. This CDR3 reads CASSQGGWGETQYF. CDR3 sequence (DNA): TGTGCCAGCAGCCAGGGTGGTTGGGGAGAGACCCAGTACTTC.

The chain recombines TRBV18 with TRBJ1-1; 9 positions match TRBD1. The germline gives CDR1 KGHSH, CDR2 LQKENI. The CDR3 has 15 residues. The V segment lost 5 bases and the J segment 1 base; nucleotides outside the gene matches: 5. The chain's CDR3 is CASSELQGANTEAFF. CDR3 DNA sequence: TGTGCCAGCTCAGAACTACAGGGGGCGAACACTGAAGCTTTCTTT.

The CDR3, as DNA: TGCGCCAGCAGCCAAACCACTGAGCGGCACAATGAGCAGTTCTTC. This sequence encodes CASSQTTERHNEQFF. The chain combines TRBV5-1 with TRBJ2-1, with D tentatively TRBD2 (5 bases). Germline V gives CDR1 SGHRS, CDR2 YFSETQ. The CDR3 has 15 amino acids. Trimming pared 4 bases from V and 5 bases from J, leaving 16 bases between.

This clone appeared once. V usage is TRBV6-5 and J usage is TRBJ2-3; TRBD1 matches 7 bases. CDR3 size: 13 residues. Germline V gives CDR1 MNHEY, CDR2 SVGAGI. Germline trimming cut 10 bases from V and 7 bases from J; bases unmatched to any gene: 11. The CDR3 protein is CATQGGAGNTQYF. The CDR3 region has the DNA TGTGCCACCCAAGGGGGCGCAGGGAATACGCAGTATTTT.

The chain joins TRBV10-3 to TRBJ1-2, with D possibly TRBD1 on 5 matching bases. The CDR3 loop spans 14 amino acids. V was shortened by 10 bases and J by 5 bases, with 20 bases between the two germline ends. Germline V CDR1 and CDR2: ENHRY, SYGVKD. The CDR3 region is CATQLDILGYGYTF. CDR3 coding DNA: TGTGCCACCCAGCTGGACATCTTGGGATATGGCTACACCTTC.

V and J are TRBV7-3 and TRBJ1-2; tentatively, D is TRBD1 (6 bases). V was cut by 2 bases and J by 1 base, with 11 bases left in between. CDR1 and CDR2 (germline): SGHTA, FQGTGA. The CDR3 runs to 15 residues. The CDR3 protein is CASSLYSGVNYGYTF. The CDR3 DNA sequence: TGTGCCAGCAGCTTATATTCAGGGGTTAACTATGGCTACACCTTC.

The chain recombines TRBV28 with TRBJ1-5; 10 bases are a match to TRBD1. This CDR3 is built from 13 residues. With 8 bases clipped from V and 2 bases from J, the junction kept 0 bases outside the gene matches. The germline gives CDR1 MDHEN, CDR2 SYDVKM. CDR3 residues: CASGTGGNQPQHF. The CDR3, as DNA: TGTGCCAGCGGGACAGGGGGCAATCAGCCCCAGCATTTT.

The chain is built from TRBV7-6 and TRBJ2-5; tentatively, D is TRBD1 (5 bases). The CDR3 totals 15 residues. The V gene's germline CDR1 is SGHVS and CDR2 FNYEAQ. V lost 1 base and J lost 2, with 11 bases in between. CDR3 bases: TGTGCCAGCAGCTTAGTAGGGGCACCGCAAGAGACCCAGTACTTC. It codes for CASSLVGAPQETQYF.

The CDR3 loop reads CASSVGPRGREETQYF. In DNA form, the CDR3 reads TGTGCCAGCAGCGTAGGGCCACGAGGGAGGGAAGAGACCCAGTACTTC. The chain employs TRBV9 and TRBJ2-5; TRBD2 aligns across 7 bases. V dropped 0 bases and J dropped 3; count of bases not matched to a gene: 8. Germline V gene sequence: CDR1 SGDLS, CDR2 YYNGEE. CDR3 size: 16 residues.

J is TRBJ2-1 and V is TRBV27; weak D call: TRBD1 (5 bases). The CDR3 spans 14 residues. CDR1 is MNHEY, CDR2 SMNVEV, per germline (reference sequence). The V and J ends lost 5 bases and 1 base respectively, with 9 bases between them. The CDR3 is CASSPGRSYNEQFF. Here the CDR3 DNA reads TGTGCCAGCAGTCCAGGGCGGTCCTACAATGAGCAGTTCTTC.

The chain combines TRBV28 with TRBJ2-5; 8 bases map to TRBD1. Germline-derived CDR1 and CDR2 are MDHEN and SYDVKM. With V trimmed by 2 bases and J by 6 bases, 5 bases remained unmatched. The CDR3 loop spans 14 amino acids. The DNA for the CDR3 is TGTGCCAGCAGTTTAGTCGACAGGGGAAAGACCCAGTACTTC. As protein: CASSLVDRGKTQYF.

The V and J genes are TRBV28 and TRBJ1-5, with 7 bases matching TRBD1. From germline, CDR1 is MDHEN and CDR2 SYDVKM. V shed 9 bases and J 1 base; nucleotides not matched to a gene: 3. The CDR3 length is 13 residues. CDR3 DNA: TGTGCCAGTGGGGACAGAAGCAATCAGCCCCAGCATTTT. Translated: CASGDRSNQPQHF.